This T cell receptor (beta chain) was recovered during a study of blood T cell repertoires in COVID-19. Per the original methods: Researchers report that nucleated cell counts were estimated from reference gene primer amplification. Sequenced by immunoSEQ multiplex PCR; TCRdb stores in-frame clones only, minus some. That table supplies the V and J calls and clone size; D and trimming were determined from the DNA. Here the sample spans about 230,000 clones, under 90% being singletons. Germline lookup yields CDR1 SGHTA and CDR2 FQGTGA. V lost 1 base to trimming and J lost 4 bases; unmatched junction nucleotides: 7. The CDR3 loop spans 17 amino acids. Seattle's enrolled individuals joined amid active infection and were then monitored longitudinally.

What was sequenced was peripheral blood. This chain joins TRBV7-3 and TRBJ2-3; 11 bases match TRBD2. The sequence was collected from a man in his fifties or sixties with COVID-19, enrolled during active disease. CDR3 protein: CASSLMGTSGGADTQYF. CDR3 bases: TGTGCCAGCAGCTTAATGGGTACTAGCGGGGGTGCAGATACGCAGTATTTT.